This T cell receptor (beta chain) was sequenced for a study of radiotherapy plus CTLA-4 blockade in lung cancer. Study as a whole: Around 18% of enrolled patients responded objectively, and roughly 31% had disease control. Broader study findings: Tumor-origin TCR clones grew in blood after radiotherapy plus ipilimumab.

Germline lookup yields CDR1 SGHTA and CDR2 FQGTGA. The V and J ends lost 0 bases and 4 bases, in that order; junction bases with no gene match: 7. CDR3 length equals 16 residues. TCRdb's copy holds only in-frame clones and misses some; the assay was immunoSEQ multiplex PCR. The table records roughly 45,000 clones, 55% to 80% of them present only once. Patients had chemo-refractory metastatic non-small-cell lung cancer and received focal radiation plus CTLA-4 blockade that used ipilimumab. This clone appeared a few times. The antigen is undetermined. The TCR originated in a human donor with non-small cell lung cancer who had a partial response to radiotherapy plus ipilimumab. V is TRBV7-3 and J is TRBJ2-5, with 8 positions matching TRBD2. The source was peripheral blood, collected from a patient treated with radiotherapy plus ipilimumab. CDR3: CASSLTLGRASETQYF. The CDR3 nucleotides read TGTGCCAGCAGCTTAACGCTCGGGAGGGCCTCAGAGACCCAGTACTTC.